Listed here are 21 T cell receptor beta chains from one sample, sequenced in a study of OX40 agonist ivuxolimab in advanced cancers. TCRdb keeps only in-frame clones here, not all; method: immunoSEQ multiplex PCR. Of some 12,000 clones in the sample, 79% were seen once. Source: CD4+ or CD8+ T cells sorted from blood, taken in a trial of the OX40 agonist ivuxolimab. All receptors come from an adult with an advanced solid tumor such as melanoma, head and neck, liver or kidney cancer.

By sample fraction, this clone is medium-sized. V usage is TRBV5-6 and J usage is TRBJ2-1; 7 bases fit TRBD1. The germline CDR1 and CDR2 sequences are SGHDT and YYEEEE. This CDR3 is built from 13 residues. The junction had 6 bases not matched to a gene; V was cut back by 4 bases and J by 8 bases. CDR3 region: CASSRTGTDEQFF. CDR3 sequence (DNA): TGTGCCAGCAGCCGGACAGGTACCGATGAGCAGTTCTTC.

The chain uses TRBV6-4 and TRBJ2-6; 9 bases are a match to TRBD2. CDR1 MRHNA and CDR2 SNTAGT come from the germline V gene. The CDR3 contains 16 residues. V was clipped by 3 bases and J by 2 bases; unmatched bases: 2. The CDR3 loop is CASSEAGGPGANVLTF. The CDR3 coding sequence is TGTGCCAGCAGTGAAGCGGGGGGCCCTGGGGCCAACGTCCTGACTTTC.

The rearrangement joins TRBV2 to TRBJ1-1; weak D call: TRBD1 (5 bases). In germline, CDR1 is SNHLY, CDR2 FYNNEI. V was cut by 6 bases and J by 10 bases, with 12 bases left in between. The CDR3 has 11 residues. The CDR3 DNA reads as TGTGCCAGCAGGTCGGGACCAAGAGCTTTCTTT. Residues: CASRSGPRAFF.

V is TRBV5-5 and J is TRBJ2-5; possibly TRBD1 or TRBD2 for D (5 bases each). The CDR3 consists of 16 residues. Trimming removed 3 bases at V and 2 bases at J, with 17 bases between. The germline CDR1 and CDR2 sequences are SGHKS and YYEKEE (reference sequence). DNA of the CDR3: TGTGCCAGCAGCTCCGCATCCGGGACCAGGCAAGAGACCCAGTACTTC. The encoded protein is CASSSASGTRQETQYF. Together with reference TRBV5-5 and TRBJ2-5, the CDR3 gives the full variable domain: DAGVTQSPTHLIKTRGQQVTLRCSPISGHKSVSWYQQVLGQGPQFIFQYYEKEERGRGNFPDRFSARQFPNYSSELNVNALLLGDSALYLCASSSASGTRQETQYFGPGTRLLVL.

The J gene is TRBJ1-2, the V gene TRBV11-2; 8 nucleotides match TRBD1. V shed 1 base, J shed 7 bases, and the junction held 5 bases outside the gene matches. CDR1 and CDR2 from the germline V gene are SGHAT and FQNNGV. This CDR3 spans 14 amino acids. CDR3 sequence (DNA): TGTGCCAGCAGCTTAGGGCAGGGGGCGAGTGGCTACACCTTC. Translation gives CASSLGQGASGYTF.

The chain recombines TRBV28 with TRBJ2-5; 8 bases align to TRBD1. Trimming cost V 8 bases and J 2 bases; bases outside gene matches: 1. This CDR3 contains 12 residues. The germline V gene has CDR1 MDHEN and CDR2 SYDVKM. The CDR3 loop is CASGQGQETQYF. The CDR3 DNA reads as TGTGCCAGCGGACAGGGTCAAGAGACCCAGTACTTC.

V is TRBV9 and J is TRBJ2-7, with D unclear. The germline gives CDR1 SGDLS, CDR2 YYNGEE. V was clipped by 4 bases and J by 0 bases, with 8 bases between them. This CDR3 spans 13 amino acids. The chain's CDR3 is CASSPPSSYEQYF. The DNA of the CDR3 is TGTGCCAGCAGCCCACCCAGCTCCTACGAGCAGTACTTC.

The chain employs TRBV20-1 and TRBJ2-7, with D perhaps TRBD1 or TRBD2 (5 bases each). This CDR3 comprises 11 residues. Germline CDR1 is DFQATT and CDR2 is SNEGSKA (reference sequence). This CDR3 reads CGGTVSYEQYF. The CDR3 DNA is TGCGGTGGGACCGTCTCCTACGAGCAGTACTTC.

The chain uses TRBV27 and TRBJ1-6; 9 bases agree with TRBD1. Germline V gives CDR1 MNHEY, CDR2 SMNVEV (reference sequence). The CDR3 sequence is 14 residues long. The trim removed 3 bases at V and 13 bases at J, leaving 7 bases unmatched. CDR3 DNA sequence: TGTGCCAGCAGTTTCGGGACAGGGCTGCGTCCCCTCCACTTT. This gives the protein CASSFGTGLRPLHF.

The chain carries TRBV7-9 and TRBJ2-3, with D perhaps being TRBD1 or TRBD2 (5 bases each). The germline V gene encodes CDR1 SEHNR and CDR2 FQNEAQ (reference sequence). The CDR3 is 15 residues long. The V end was cut by 4 bases, the J end by 6 bases, with 17 bases between. CDR3: CASSSPGTPADTQYF. The CDR3 DNA follows: TGTGCCAGCAGCTCACCCGGGACCCCCGCGGATACGCAGTATTTT.

This chain links TRBV10-1 with TRBJ2-2; perhaps TRBD1 as D (6 bases). Germline CDR1 is WNHNN and CDR2 is SYGVQD (reference sequence). V was clipped by 9 bases and J by 3 bases, with 11 bases between them. The CDR3 covers 13 residues. The CDR3 DNA reads as TGCGCCAGTAGGGACACCGACACCGGGGAGCTGTTTTTT. The encoded protein is CASRDTDTGELFF.

The gene calls are TRBV7-3 and TRBJ2-2, with D tentatively TRBD1 or TRBD2 (5 bases each). V dropped 5 bases and J dropped 4 bases, with 14 bases sitting between them. The CDR3 has 15 residues. Germline loops: CDR1 SGHTA, CDR2 FQGTGA. The CDR3 bases are TGTGCCAGCAGCCCCGGGACCCCGATCACCGGGGAGCTGTTTTTT. Protein sequence: CASSPGTPITGELFF.

J is TRBJ1-6 and V is TRBV28; TRBD1 matches at 7 bases. Germline V CDR1 and CDR2: MDHEN, SYDVKM. The CDR3 has 16 amino acids. Trimming took 8 bases from V and 6 from J; bases not matched to a gene: 13. The CDR3 DNA sequence: TGTGCCAGCGAATCCGTGCCGGGACAGCCTAATTCACCCCTCCACTTT. It yields the protein CASESVPGQPNSPLHF.

The chain links TRBV11-3 to TRBJ2-3, with unresolved D. Germline values: CDR1 SGHNT, CDR2 YENEEA. Trimming stripped 1 base from V and 6 bases from J, with 5 bases between. The CDR3 runs to 12 residues. The CDR3 DNA sequence: TGTGCCAGCAGCTTAGGTAGCGATACGCAGTATTTT. This codes for CASSLGSDTQYF.

The chain couples TRBV13 to TRBJ2-1, with D perhaps TRBD2 (6 bases). Per germline, CDR1 PRHDT and CDR2 FYEKMQ (reference sequence). The germline V and J ends were trimmed by 6 bases and 4 bases, with 19 bases remaining between them. This CDR3 is built from 16 residues. The DNA of the CDR3 is TGTGCCAGCAGGGATGGGGGGACTGGTAATTACAATGAGCAGTTCTTC. Its protein is CASRDGGTGNYNEQFF.

This chain links TRBV19 with TRBJ2-7; D may be TRBD1 (6 bases). The CDR3 sequence is 14 residues long. The germline gives CDR1 LNHDA, CDR2 SQIVND (reference sequence). Deletions cut 7 bases from V and 4 bases from J, with 17 bases between. The CDR3 loop reads CASTDRDNLYEQYF. DNA of the CDR3: TGTGCCAGTACGGACCGGGACAATTTGTACGAGCAGTACTTC.

The chain couples TRBV7-3 to TRBJ2-5; no clear D. Trimming pared 2 bases from V and 3 bases from J, leaving 13 bases between. CDR3 length: 15 residues. The V gene's germline CDR1 is SGHTA and CDR2 FQGTGA. CDR3 sequence reads: CASSLGWGTEETQYF. CDR3 in DNA: TGTGCCAGCAGCTTAGGGTGGGGTACCGAAGAGACCCAGTACTTC.

This rearrangement joins TRBV7-3 to TRBJ2-5, with D maybe TRBD2 (6 bases). V shed 4 bases and J shed 3 bases, with 12 bases lying between them. Germline assignment: CDR1 SGHTA and CDR2 FQGTGA. This CDR3 has 14 amino acids. The CDR3 loop is CASSSLGEEETQYF. DNA of the CDR3: TGTGCCAGCAGCTCGTTGGGGGAGGAAGAGACCCAGTACTTC.

The chain is built from TRBV28 and TRBJ1-2, with 8 bases fitting TRBD1. The CDR3 sequence is 14 residues long. The V gene end was trimmed by 6 bases and the J gene end by 4 bases; junction bases not matched to a gene: 7. The germline V gene has CDR1 MDHEN and CDR2 SYDVKM. CDR3 DNA: TGTGCCAGCAGATTTACAGGGGGAGGCTATGGCTACACCTTC. It is translated as CASRFTGGGYGYTF.

The chain carries TRBV7-9 and TRBJ1-2; D call uncertain. Trimming stripped 4 bases from V and 8 bases from J, with 17 bases between. The CDR3 is 14 amino acids. Per germline, CDR1 SEHNR and CDR2 FQNEAQ (reference sequence). The CDR3 loop is CASSSSTGGSGYTF. CDR3 nucleotide sequence: TGTGCCAGCAGCTCATCCACGGGAGGGTCGGGCTACACCTTC. Together with reference TRBV7-9 and TRBJ1-2, the CDR3 gives the full variable domain: DTGVSQNPRHKITKRGQNVTFRCDPISEHNRLYWYRQTLGQGPEFLTYFQNEAQLEKSRLLSDRFSAERPKGSFSTLEIQRTEQGDSAMYLCASSSSTGGSGYTFGSGTRLTVV.

This clone appeared a single time. The J gene is TRBJ2-1, the V gene TRBV19, with D tentatively TRBD1 or TRBD2 (6 bases each). This CDR3 is 15 amino acids long. Germline lookup yields CDR1 LNHDA and CDR2 SQIVND (reference sequence). Trimming stripped 0 bases from V and 10 bases from J, with 16 bases between. The CDR3 is CASSIDGWGANEQFF. In DNA form, the CDR3 reads TGTGCCAGTAGTATAGATGGGTGGGGGGCTAACGAGCAGTTCTTC.